This TCR beta chain comes out of a study of blood T cell repertoires in COVID-19. Study summary: The United States, Italy and Spain provided the acute and convalescent COVID-19 samples. The analysed material was cDNA or gDNA that came from T cells, B-cell-depleted T cells, or PBMCs.

In the study's own analysis: Amplification from reference gene primers served as the basis for estimated nucleated cell counts. Sequencing used immunoSEQ multiplex PCR; TCRdb keeps in-frame clones, though not all of them. The V and J calls and the clone size are those of that table, but D and trimming were determined from the DNA. This table has approximately 190,000 clones, 80% appearing once. This CDR3 has 18 amino acids. This clone showed up just once. Sequences were obtained from peripheral blood. This sequence joins TRBV21-1 and TRBJ2-7; TRBD2 was called by the table and not checked on the DNA. TRBV21-1 is termed a pseudogene. The sequence was collected from a man in his 60s with acute or convalescent COVID-19. This CDR3 is CASSKAPVGGAGPYEQYF. The CDR3 nucleotides are TGTGCCAGCAGCAAAGCGCCGGTTGGCGGGGCGGGGCCCTACGAGCAGTACTTC.